This T cell receptor (beta chain) was documented in a study of blood T cell repertoires in COVID-19. The overall study: The United States, Italy and Spain were the sources of the acute and convalescent COVID-19 samples. Sample material is recorded as cDNA or gDNA derived from T cells, B-cell-depleted T cells, or PBMCs.

The assay was immunoSEQ multiplex PCR, and TCRdb's table has in-frame clones only and misses some. Of about 190,000 clones in the sample, approximately 90% are singletons; the top ten hold 0.45% to 0.65%. The ends lost 7 bases at V and 1 base at J; junction bases unmatched: 3. CDR1 is SNHLY, CDR2 FYNNEI, per germline. CDR3 length equals 14 residues. This clone was seen only once. The clonotype was recovered from a man aged 45 to 65 with acute or convalescent COVID-19. The chain joins TRBV2 to TRBJ1-5; 8 nucleotides agree with TRBD1. Sample: peripheral blood. CDR3 nucleotide sequence: TGTGCCAGCACTCGGACAGGGAGCAATCAGCCCCAGCATTTT. Encoded protein: CASTRTGSNQPQHF.